Here is one TCR beta chain with its context. This sample is drawn from a study of blood T cell repertoires in COVID-19. Study-level background: The origin of the acute and convalescent COVID-19 samples was the United States, Italy and Spain. In each case, the material was cDNA or gDNA derived from T cells, B-cell-depleted T cells, or PBMCs.

The germline CDR1 and CDR2 sequences are LNHDA and SQIVND (reference sequence). Trimming took 4 bases from V and 2 from J; bases not matched to a gene: 8. This CDR3 has 15 residues. Clones were read by immunoSEQ multiplex PCR, and TCRdb kept only the in-frame ones, dropping some. The sample carries 150,000 to 200,000 clones, about four fifths recorded once. This clonotype originated in an elderly woman with COVID-19, enrolled during active disease. Sequenced sample: peripheral blood. The chain recombines TRBV19 with TRBJ2-7; 7 bases fit TRBD1. The CDR3 spells CASSTNPTGTYEQYF. Written as DNA, the CDR3 is TGTGCCAGTAGTACCAACCCGACAGGGACCTACGAGCAGTACTTC.